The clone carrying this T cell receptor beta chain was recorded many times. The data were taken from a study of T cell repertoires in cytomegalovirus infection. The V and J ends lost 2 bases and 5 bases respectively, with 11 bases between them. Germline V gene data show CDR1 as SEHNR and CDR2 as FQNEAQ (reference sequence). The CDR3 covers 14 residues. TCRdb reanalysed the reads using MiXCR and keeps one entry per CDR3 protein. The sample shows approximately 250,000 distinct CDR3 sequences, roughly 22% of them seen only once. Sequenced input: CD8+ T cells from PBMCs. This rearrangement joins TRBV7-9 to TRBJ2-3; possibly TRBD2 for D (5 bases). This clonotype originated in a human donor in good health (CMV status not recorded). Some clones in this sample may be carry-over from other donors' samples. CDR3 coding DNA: TGTGCCAGCAGCTTACAGAGGGTTAAAGATACGCAGTATTTT. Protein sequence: CASSLQRVKDTQYF.